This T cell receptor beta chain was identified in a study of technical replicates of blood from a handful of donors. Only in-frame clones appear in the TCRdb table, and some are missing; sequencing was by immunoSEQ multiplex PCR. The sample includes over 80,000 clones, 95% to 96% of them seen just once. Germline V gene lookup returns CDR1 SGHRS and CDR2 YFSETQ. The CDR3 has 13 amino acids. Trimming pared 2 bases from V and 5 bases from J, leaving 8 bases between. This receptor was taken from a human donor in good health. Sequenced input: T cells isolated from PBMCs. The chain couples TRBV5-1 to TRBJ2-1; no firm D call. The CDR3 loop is CASSFHTDNEQFF. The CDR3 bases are TGCGCCAGCAGCTTCCACACAGACAATGAGCAGTTCTTC.